Presented here are 8 T cell receptor beta chains from one specimen sequenced in a study of blood T cells in healthy people across ages. Alongside a J-beta primer mix, a sample-barcoded 5' primer served in a second PCR lasting about 7 to 12 cycles. TCRdb recomputed calls from the 5' RACE reads with MiXCR, one row per CDR3 protein. The sample has some 1,800,000 distinct CDR3 sequences, roughly two fifths seen once; the top ten hold roughly 23%. The sample comprised blood. The receptors originated from a human donor in good health.

J is TRBJ2-3 and V is TRBV28; TRBD1 is a possible D gene (6 bases). Germline-derived CDR1 and CDR2 are MDHEN and SYDVKM. Trimming shortened V by 2 bases and J by 4 bases, and 16 bases separated the two germline ends. The length of the CDR3 is 16 residues. For the CDR3, the DNA is TGTGCCAGCAGTTTACCGGGGCAGGGGATGTCAGATACGCAGTATTTT. It codes for CASSLPGQGMSDTQYF.

This clonotype was picked up a small number of times. The V and J genes are TRBV6-2 or TRBV6-3 and TRBJ2-3, with TRBD2 matching over 8 bases. CDR1 and CDR2 from the germline V gene are MNHEY and SVGEGT. V lost 2 bases to trimming and J lost 2 bases; unmatched junction nucleotides: 9. This CDR3 region has 17 residues. The CDR3 sequence is CASSYPLGGGPTDTQYF. The CDR3 nucleotides are TGTGCCAGCAGTTACCCCCTTGGCGGGGGGCCCACAGATACGCAGTATTTT.

This chain links TRBV7-6 with TRBJ2-2; D is unclear. The CDR3 runs to 16 residues. The germline V gene encodes CDR1 SGHVS and CDR2 FNYEAQ. V was shortened by 2 bases and J by 1 base, with 11 bases between the two germline ends. The CDR3 is CASSLTPSQNTGELFF. The CDR3, as DNA: TGTGCCAGCAGCTTAACCCCGTCCCAGAACACCGGGGAGCTGTTTTTT.

V and J are TRBV25-1 and TRBJ1-2; 8 bases map to TRBD1. CDR3 length equals 15 residues. Germline CDR1 is MGHDK and CDR2 is SYGVNS. The junction had 8 bases not matched to a gene; V was cut back by 4 bases and J by 4 bases. The CDR3 protein is CASSGWTGKLYGYTF. The CDR3 region has the DNA TGTGCCAGCAGTGGGTGGACAGGGAAGCTCTATGGCTACACCTTC.

This clonotype was seen a handful of times. The chain uses TRBV12-3 or TRBV12-4 and TRBJ2-7; 9 nucleotides match TRBD1. V dropped 8 bases and J dropped 6; count of bases not matched to a gene: 5. CDR3 length: 12 residues. Here the CDR3 reads CASGDRVREQYF. In nucleotides, the CDR3 is TGTGCCAGCGGGGACAGGGTACGCGAGCAGTACTTC.

A few counts support this clonotype. This rearrangement joins TRBV9 to TRBJ2-3, with TRBD2 matching 13 bases. Trimming removed 3 bases from V and 6 bases from J; junction bases left unmatched: 1. The CDR3 loop spans 14 amino acids. Germline V gives CDR1 SGDLS, CDR2 YYNGEE. The CDR3 DNA sequence: TGTGCCAGCAGCGGACTAGCGGGGGGTGATACGCAGTATTTT. Translating gives CASSGLAGGDTQYF.

V is TRBV6-6 and J is TRBJ2-1; 11 bases are a match to TRBD2. Unmatched junction bases numbered 4, after V lost 0 bases and J lost 9 bases. Per germline, CDR1 MNHNY and CDR2 SVGAGI (reference sequence). The CDR3 length is 15 residues. CDR3 DNA: TGTGCCAGCAGTTACTCCATAGCGGGGGGGGTTGAGCAGTTCTTC. It translates to CASSYSIAGGVEQFF.

The gene calls are TRBV6-6 and TRBJ2-3; 8 positions agree with TRBD1. This CDR3 has 17 amino acids. CDR1 is MNHNY and CDR2 is SVGAGI in the germline V gene (reference sequence). J was trimmed by 2 bases and V by 3 bases; bases with no gene match: 10. CDR3 loop: CASSYHQGARLTDTQYF. In DNA form, the CDR3 reads TGTGCCAGCAGTTATCACCAGGGGGCTAGACTCACAGATACGCAGTATTTT.